The TCR beta chain under discussion was sequenced for a study of T-cell reconstitution after alpha-beta-depleted transplantation in children. TCRbeta library preparation incorporated unique molecular identifiers. One entry per CDR3 protein, called by TCRdb with MiXCR from the PCR reads. The sample lists hundreds of thousands of distinct CDR3 sequences; approximately 10% were seen once. In this sample, this clonotype turned up many times. No antigen is known for it. General study results and limits: Reportedly, only several hundred clones from non-depleted graft cells drove alpha-beta T-cell counts at about two months. Day-60 TCRbeta diversity that was high in some patients was derived from surviving recipient T cells and thymic progenitors.

Germline CDR1 DFQATT, CDR2 SNEGSKA (reference sequence). Germline trimming cut 4 bases from V and 3 bases from J; bases unmatched to any gene: 8. The length of the CDR3 is 14 residues. The chain links TRBV20-1 to TRBJ1-1; 7 bases agree with TRBD1. This TCR was recovered from a child under two years old with acute myeloid leukemia, due to receive a stem cell transplant. This sample comprised PBMCs, obtained before TCRalphabeta/CD19-depleted stem cell transplant. CDR3 sequence reads: CSATRTGRYTEAFF. The DNA of the CDR3 is TGCAGTGCTACCCGGACAGGACGATACACTGAAGCTTTCTTT.